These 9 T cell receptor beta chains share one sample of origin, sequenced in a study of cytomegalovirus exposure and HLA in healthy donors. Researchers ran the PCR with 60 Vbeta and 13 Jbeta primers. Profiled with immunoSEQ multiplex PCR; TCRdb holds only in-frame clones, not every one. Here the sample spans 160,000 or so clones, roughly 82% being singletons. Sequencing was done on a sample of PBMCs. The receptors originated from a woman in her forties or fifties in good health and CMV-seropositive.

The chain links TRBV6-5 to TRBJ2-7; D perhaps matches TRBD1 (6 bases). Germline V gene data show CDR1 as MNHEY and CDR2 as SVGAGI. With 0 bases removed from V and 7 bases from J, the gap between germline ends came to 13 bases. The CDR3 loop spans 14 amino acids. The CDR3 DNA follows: TGTGCCAGCAGTTACTCAACAGGGAGTACGGAGCAGTACTTC. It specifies CASSYSTGSTEQYF.

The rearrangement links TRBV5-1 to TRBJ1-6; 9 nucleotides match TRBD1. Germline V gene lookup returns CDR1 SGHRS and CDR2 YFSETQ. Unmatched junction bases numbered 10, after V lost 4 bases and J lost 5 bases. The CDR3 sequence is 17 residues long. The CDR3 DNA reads TGCGCCAGCAGCCCGTCCGGGACAGGGAGGAATAATTCACCCCTCCACTTT. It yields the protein CASSPSGTGRNNSPLHF.

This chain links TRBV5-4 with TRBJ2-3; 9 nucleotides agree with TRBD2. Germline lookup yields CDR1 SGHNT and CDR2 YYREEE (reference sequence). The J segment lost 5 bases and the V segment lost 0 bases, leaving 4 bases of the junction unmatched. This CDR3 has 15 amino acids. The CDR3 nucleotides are TGTGCCAGCAGCTTGGGGCGGGGGGGCGTAGATACGCAGTATTTT. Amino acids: CASSLGRGGVDTQYF.

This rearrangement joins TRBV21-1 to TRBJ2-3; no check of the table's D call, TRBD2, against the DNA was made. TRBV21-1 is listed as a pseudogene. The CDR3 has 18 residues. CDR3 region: CASSKGTSGEGGTDTQYF. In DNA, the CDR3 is TGTGCCAGCAGCAAAGGGACTAGCGGGGAGGGTGGCACAGATACGCAGTATTTT.

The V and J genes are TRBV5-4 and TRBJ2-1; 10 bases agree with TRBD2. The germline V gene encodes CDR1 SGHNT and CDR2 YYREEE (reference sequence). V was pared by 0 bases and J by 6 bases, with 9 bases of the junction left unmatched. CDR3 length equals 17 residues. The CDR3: CASSLAVMSSGGNEQFF. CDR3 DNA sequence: TGTGCCAGCAGCTTGGCCGTAATGTCTAGCGGGGGCAATGAGCAGTTCTTC.

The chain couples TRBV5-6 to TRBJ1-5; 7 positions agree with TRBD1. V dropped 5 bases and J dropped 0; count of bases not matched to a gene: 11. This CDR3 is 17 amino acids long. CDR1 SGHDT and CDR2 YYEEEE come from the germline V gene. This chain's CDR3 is CASSFVPTGDSNQPQHF. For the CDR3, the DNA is TGTGCCAGCAGTTTTGTACCTACAGGGGATAGCAATCAGCCCCAGCATTTT.

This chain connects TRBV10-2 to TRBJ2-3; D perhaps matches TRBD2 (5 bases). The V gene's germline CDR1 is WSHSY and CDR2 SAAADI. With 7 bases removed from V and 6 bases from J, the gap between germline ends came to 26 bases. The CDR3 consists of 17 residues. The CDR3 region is CASNTRRGFGEPDTQYF. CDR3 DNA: TGCGCCAGCAATACGAGGCGCGGATTCGGGGAGCCGGATACGCAGTATTTT.

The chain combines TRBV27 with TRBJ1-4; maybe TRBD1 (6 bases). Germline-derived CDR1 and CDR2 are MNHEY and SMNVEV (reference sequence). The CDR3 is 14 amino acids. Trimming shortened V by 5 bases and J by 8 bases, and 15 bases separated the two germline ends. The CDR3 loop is CASSKTGPREKLFF. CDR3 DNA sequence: TGTGCCAGCAGTAAAACAGGGCCGAGGGAAAAACTGTTTTTT. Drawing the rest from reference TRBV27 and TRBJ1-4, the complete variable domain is EAQVTQNPRYLITVTGKKLTVTCSQNMNHEYMSWYRQDPGLGLRQIYYSMNVEVTDKGDVPEGYKVSRKEKRNFPLILESPSPNQTSLYFCASSKTGPREKLFFGSGTQLSVL.

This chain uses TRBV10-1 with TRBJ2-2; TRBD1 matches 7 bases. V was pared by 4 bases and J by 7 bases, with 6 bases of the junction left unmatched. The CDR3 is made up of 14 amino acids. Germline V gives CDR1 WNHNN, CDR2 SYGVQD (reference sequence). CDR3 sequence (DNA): TGCGCCAGCAGTGCAGACAGGGTCGGCGGGGAGCTGTTTTTT. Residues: CASSADRVGGELFF.